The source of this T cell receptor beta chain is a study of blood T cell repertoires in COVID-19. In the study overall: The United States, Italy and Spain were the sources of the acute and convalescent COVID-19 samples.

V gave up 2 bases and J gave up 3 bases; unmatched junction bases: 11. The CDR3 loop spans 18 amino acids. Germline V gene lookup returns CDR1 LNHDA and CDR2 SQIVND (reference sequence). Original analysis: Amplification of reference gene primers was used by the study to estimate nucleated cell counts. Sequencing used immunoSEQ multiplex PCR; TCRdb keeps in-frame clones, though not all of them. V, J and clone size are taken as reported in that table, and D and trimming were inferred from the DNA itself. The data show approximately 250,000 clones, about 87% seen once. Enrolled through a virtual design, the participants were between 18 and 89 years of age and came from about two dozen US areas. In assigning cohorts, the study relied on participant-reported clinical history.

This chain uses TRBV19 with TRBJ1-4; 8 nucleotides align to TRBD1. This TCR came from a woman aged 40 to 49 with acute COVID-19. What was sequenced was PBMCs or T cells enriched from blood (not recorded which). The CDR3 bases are TGTGCCAGTAGTATAAGGCAGGGGGCCGCGTCGTCTAATGAAAAACTGTTTTTT. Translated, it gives CASSIRQGAASSNEKLFF.